This entry describes one T cell receptor (beta chain). Only one count was recorded for this clone. This clone's antigen is unknown. No base quality values were provided; no much bigger clone lies one nucleotide off. Each collaborating institution followed its own protocols to collect whole blood in K2EDTA tubes. For TCRbeta analysis, collaborators shipped samples in one of three forms: frozen whole blood, isolated PBMCs, or DNA extracted from either of those sample types. TCRbeta CDR3 regions were amplified from genomic DNA using the immunoSEQ Assay, a bias-controlled multiplex PCR. Per the source publication's procedure: The number of nucleated cells in each sample was estimated by amplification of reference gene primers within the assay. To quantify the absolute abundance of each unique TCRbeta CDR3 rearrangement, sequence reads were collapsed and filtered. For each sample, productive Simpson clonality was calculated by taking the square root of Simpson's diversity index across productive rearrangements. This immuneACCESS table, as held by TCRdb, lists in-frame sequences with V and J called but not all clones. Of the missing ones, under half trace to an unresolved V gene in checked studies; the others have no known cause. V and J calls and clone size are those listed in that table; D and trimming were worked out from the DNA. The sample data list more than 120,000 clones, and roughly 89% of these were observed just once. The ten largest clones add up to 8.6% of the sample.

The source of the sample is a study of blood T cell repertoires in COVID-19 (dated by TCRdb to 2020 to 2021). About the full investigation: Samples covering the acute and convalescent phases of COVID-19 were provided by collaborators in the United States, Italy and Spain. Sample metadata almost always included a de-identified subject ID, COVID-19 status, age in years and sex. The material from the prospective study consisted of cDNA or gDNA derived from T cells, B-cell-depleted T cells, or PBMCs. Where available, HLA class I and class II types were taken from metadata supplied by the sample provider and were not determined by assay-based typing. A freely available public database, intended as a resource for researchers studying the immune response to SARS-CoV-2, is where the repertoires were released. The dataset comprised deeply sampled blood TCRbeta repertoires from subjects exposed to, actively infected with, or recovered from COVID-19. The samples were drawn from two sources: the first 160 participants of the ongoing ImmuneRACE study, and 1,254 subjects contributed by 6 global collaborators. Study-wide conclusions, independent of this receptor: Clinical and demographic metadata were provided uncurated, with the amount varying by source and participant.

Sequencing used peripheral blood. The TCR originated in a woman between 50 and 59 years old with active or convalescent COVID-19.

The nucleotides are TGTGCCAGCAGTACATATGGGGGGGATAACTATGGCTACACCTTC. Its translation reads: CASSTYGGDNYGYTF. The chain uses TRBV28 and TRBJ1-2; 5 matching bases give a weak D call of TRBD1. CDR1 and CDR2 (MDHEN, SYDVKM) derive from the germline V gene. V is pared back by 5 bases and J by 1 base, with 14 bases lying between the germline termini. The CDR3 contains 15 residues, cysteine and phenylalanine counted. Only CDR3 DNA is held: 45 bases, read in frame from base 1.